A selection of T cell receptor beta chains follows, all from one sample in a study of shared clonotypes between healthy human individuals. Sequencing was performed with immunoSEQ multiplex PCR; in TCRdb, only in-frame clones are kept and a portion is missing. This table has about 600,000 clones, roughly 79% appearing once. Specimen: PBMCs. These receptors all stem from a woman in her forties in good health. Some clones in this sample may be carry-over from other donors' samples. Both conserved end residues are part of each CDR3. The order of the fields is J gene, V gene, clone size, D gene, CDR3 protein, CDR3 DNA. D genes are given only for firm matches. The listing skips clone size in some rows; elsewhere it reads once, few, many or a size class.

>TRBJ2-7|TRBV2|NA|NA
CASSDNRQYF
TGTGCCAGCAGTGACAATAGACAGTACTTC
>TRBJ2-7|TRBV9|NA|TRBD1
CASSSRGTGGSYEQYF
TGTGCCAGCAGCTCGAGAGGGACAGGGGGATCCTACGAGCAGTACTTC
>TRBJ1-3|TRBV30|NA|NA
CAWSDFRVGNTIYF
TGTGCCTGGAGTGACTTTCGAGTTGGAAACACCATATATTTT
>TRBJ1-5|TRBV30|NA|NA
CAWSVGRAGQPQHF
TGTGCCTGGAGTGTAGGCAGGGCGGGTCAGCCCCAGCATTTT
>TRBJ1-5|TRBV10-3|once|TRBD1
CAISEQGAYQPQHF
TGTGCCATCAGTGAACAGGGGGCTTATCAGCCCCAGCATTTT
>TRBJ1-6|TRBV5-1|NA|TRBD1
CASSLGTGNNSPLHF
TGCGCCAGCAGCTTGGGGACAGGGAATAATTCACCCCTCCACTTT
>TRBJ2-5|TRBV7-9|NA|TRBD2
CASSLGRKREGPETQYF
TGTGCCAGCAGCTTAGGGCGGAAGCGGGAGGGCCCAGAGACCCAGTACTTC
>TRBJ2-3|TRBV7-2|NA|NA
CASSFGYTDTQYF
TGTGCCAGCAGCTTCGGCTACACAGATACGCAGTATTTT
>TRBJ1-1|TRBV5-5|NA|NA
CASSRDPWGTEAFF
TGTGCCAGCAGCAGGGACCCCTGGGGTACTGAAGCTTTCTTT
>TRBJ2-2|TRBV18|NA|NA
CASSPPGELFF
TGTGCCAGCTCACCACCCGGGGAGCTGTTTTTT
>TRBJ2-1|TRBV18|NA|NA
CASSPRHILRHSYNEQFF
TGTGCCAGCTCACCACGGCACATACTGAGACACTCCTACAATGAGCAGTTCTTC
>TRBJ2-7|TRBV28|NA|TRBD2
CASSLSAGVPYEQYF
TGTGCCAGCAGTTTGTCGGCGGGAGTTCCCTACGAGCAGTACTTC
>TRBJ1-2|TRBV19|few|NA
CASSILGDRGYTF
TGTGCCAGTAGTATCTTAGGGGACCGAGGCTACACCTTC
>TRBJ2-5|TRBV7-9|NA|TRBD1
CASSATDRGRETQYF
TGTGCCAGCAGCGCAACAGACAGGGGAAGGGAGACCCAGTACTTC
>TRBJ1-3|TRBV6-4|NA|NA
CASSDSAGSGNTIYF
TGTGCCAGCAGTGACTCTGCCGGCTCTGGAAACACCATATATTTT
>TRBJ2-1|TRBV11-2|NA|TRBD2
CASSPGASGYNEQFF
TGTGCCAGCAGCCCAGGCGCTAGCGGTTACAATGAGCAGTTCTTC
>TRBJ2-7|TRBV6-5|many|NA
CASSYSGTGSYEQYF
TGTGCCAGCAGTTATTCCGGGACGGGATCCTACGAGCAGTACTTC
>TRBJ2-7|TRBV5-4|NA|NA
CASSLNKEGAYEQYF
TGTGCCAGCAGCTTGAATAAGGAGGGGGCCTACGAGCAGTACTTC
>TRBJ1-3|TRBV4-3|NA|NA
CASSLQGTGNTIYF
TGCGCCAGCAGCCTTCAGGGAACTGGAAACACCATATATTTT
>TRBJ2-1|TRBV9|NA|NA
CASSVGNYNEQFF
TGTGCCAGCAGCGTCGGGAATTACAATGAGCAGTTCTTC
>TRBJ2-5|TRBV6-5|NA|NA
CASSYVGRQKETQYF
TGTGCCAGCAGTTACGTCGGGCGACAGAAAGAGACCCAGTACTTC
>TRBJ2-2|TRBV11-2|NA|NA
CASSYVPTGELFF
TGTGCCAGCAGCTATGTTCCTACCGGGGAGCTGTTTTTT
>TRBJ1-2|TRBV15|NA|NA
CATSRETGPYGYTF
TGTGCCACCAGCAGAGAAACAGGGCCCTATGGCTACACCTTC
>TRBJ2-3|TRBV5-6|NA|NA
CASSASLGYTDTQYF
TGTGCCAGCAGCGCCTCACTGGGGTACACAGATACGCAGTATTTT
>TRBJ2-7|TRBV25-1|NA|NA
CASHLEGGEQYF
TGTGCCAGCCATCTTGAGGGTGGCGAGCAGTACTTC
>TRBJ2-1|TRBV30|many|NA
CAWSGLDNEQFF
TGTGCCTGGAGTGGGCTAGACAATGAGCAGTTCTTC
>TRBJ2-3|TRBV2|NA|TRBD1
CASSDPGQGLRDTQYF
TGTGCCAGCAGTGACCCGGGACAGGGCCTGAGGGATACGCAGTATTTT
>TRBJ2-2|TRBV5-1|NA|NA
CASSFGGPNTGELFF
TGCGCCAGCAGCTTTGGAGGACCCAACACCGGGGAGCTGTTTTTT
>TRBJ1-1|TRBV18|NA|NA
CASSPQANTEAFF
TGTGCCAGCTCACCACAGGCCAACACTGAAGCTTTCTTT
>TRBJ2-2|TRBV27|NA|TRBD1
CASSLRTGGPGELFF
TGTGCCAGCAGCTTGCGGACAGGAGGACCCGGGGAGCTGTTTTTT
>TRBJ2-5|TRBV7-3|NA|NA
CASSPGRGYSEETQYF
TGTGCCAGCAGCCCGGGCAGGGGATACAGCGAAGAGACCCAGTACTTC
>TRBJ2-5|TRBV9|NA|NA
CASSVGLTKETQYF
TGTGCCAGCAGCGTAGGACTAACCAAAGAGACCCAGTACTTC
>TRBJ2-1|TRBV11-2|once|TRBD2
CASIEAGGSASEQFF
TGTGCCAGCATCGAAGCGGGAGGGAGCGCTTCTGAGCAGTTCTTC
>TRBJ2-1|TRBV7-2|once|NA
CASGGYENEQFF
TGTGCCAGCGGGGGATACGAGAATGAGCAGTTCTTC